This entry lists 31 T cell receptor beta chains sequenced from one sample in a study of cytomegalovirus exposure and HLA in healthy donors. Primers included in the PCR were 60 Vbeta and 13 Jbeta primers. The table came from immunoSEQ multiplex PCR; TCRdb's copy has only in-frame clones and leaves some out. Of 150,000 or so clones listed, just over 75% are singletons. Source material: PBMCs. The origin of the receptors is a woman aged 40 to 50 in good health and CMV-seronegative.

V and J are TRBV11-2 and TRBJ2-7, with TRBD2 matching 8 bases. The CDR3 runs to 16 residues. V lost 2 bases, J lost 3 bases, and 9 bases stayed unmatched. Germline assignment: CDR1 SGHAT and CDR2 FQNNGV. The CDR3 region has the DNA TGTGCCAGCAGCTTAACCGGGAGGGCCGGTGACTACGAGCAGTACTTC. Translated, it gives CASSLTGRAGDYEQYF.

The rearrangement links TRBV4-1 to TRBJ2-3, with D unclear. Germline CDR1 is MGHRA and CDR2 is YSYEKL. V gave up 0 bases and J gave up 1 base, with 2 bases separating them. The CDR3 sequence is 13 residues long. Here the CDR3 reads CASSQDGTDTQYF. CDR3 in DNA: TGCGCCAGCAGCCAAGACGGCACAGATACGCAGTATTTT.

The CDR3 DNA reads as TGTGCCAGCAGTGAGGGTGTGGGCCGCTCTGGAAACACCATATATTTT. Its translation is CASSEGVGRSGNTIYF. The chain combines TRBV6-1 with TRBJ1-3; D is undetermined. V was trimmed by 3 bases and J by 0 bases, leaving 12 bases between them. CDR3 length: 16 residues. Germline V gene sequence: CDR1 MNHNS, CDR2 SASEGT.

The chain recombines TRBV6-1 with TRBJ2-3; possibly TRBD2 for D (5 bases). Germline V CDR1 and CDR2: MNHNS, SASEGT. V was pared by 8 bases and J by 3 bases, with 12 bases between. The CDR3 has 13 amino acids. The CDR3 loop is CASGSDGTDTQYF. The DNA for the CDR3 is TGTGCCAGCGGTAGCGATGGGACAGATACGCAGTATTTT.

There are many counts of this clone. V is TRBV29-1 and J is TRBJ2-7; 12 bases are shared with TRBD2. V shed 5 bases, J shed 3 bases, and the junction held 5 bases outside the gene matches. Germline-derived CDR1 and CDR2 are SQVTM and ANQGSEA. CDR3 size: 14 residues. CDR3 DNA sequence: TGCAGCGTTATTACTAGCGGGAGGATCTACGAGCAGTACTTC. Residues: CSVITSGRIYEQYF.

The chain carries TRBV5-1 and TRBJ2-7; 15 positions agree with TRBD2. Trimming took 1 base from V and 0 from J; bases not matched to a gene: 5. Germline V gene lookup returns CDR1 SGHRS and CDR2 YFSETQ. This CDR3 spans 18 amino acids. The CDR3 spells CASSLPGLAGGFSYEQYF. CDR3 nucleotide sequence: TGCGCCAGCAGCTTGCCGGGACTAGCGGGAGGCTTCTCCTACGAGCAGTACTTC.

The chain recombines TRBV7-8 with TRBJ2-7; 9 bases are shared with TRBD2. The CDR3 is made up of 15 amino acids. Germline V gives CDR1 SGHVS, CDR2 FQNEAQ. V lost 2 bases and J lost 5; bases outside the gene matches: 7. The CDR3 nucleotides are TGTGCCAGCAGCTTAAGGGCGGGAGGGCCCCACGAGCAGTACTTC. As protein: CASSLRAGGPHEQYF.

This clone was observed a handful of times. The J gene is TRBJ2-7, the V gene TRBV7-3; 11 positions match TRBD1. The CDR3 contains 13 residues. The germline CDR1 and CDR2 sequences are SGHTA and FQGTGA. V shed 5 bases and J 6 bases; nucleotides not matched to a gene: 3. CDR3 DNA: TGTGCCAGCAGCGAGGGACAGGGGGTCGAGCAGTACTTC. This codes for CASSEGQGVEQYF.

The CDR3 protein is CASSPGQEETQYF. The CDR3 DNA is TGTGCCAGCAGTCCAGGACAAGAAGAGACCCAGTACTTC. The gene calls are TRBV6-6 and TRBJ2-5; perhaps TRBD1 as D (5 bases). The CDR3 runs to 13 residues. CDR1 and CDR2 from the germline V gene are MNHNY and SVGAGI (reference sequence). V was cut by 5 bases and J by 3 bases, with 10 bases left in between.

J is TRBJ1-5 and V is TRBV6-4; TRBD1 agrees at 8 bases. The trim removed 3 bases at V and 7 bases at J, leaving 14 bases unmatched. Germline CDR1 is MRHNA and CDR2 is SNTAGT. The CDR3 loop spans 17 amino acids. CDR3 DNA sequence: TGTGCCAGCAGTGATCCGGACAGGGATGTAGTAAGACAGCCCCAGCATTTT. Encoded protein: CASSDPDRDVVRQPQHF.

DNA of the CDR3: TGCAGTGTCGGACCACCCGGGGACTATGGCTACACCTTC. This sequence encodes CSVGPPGDYGYTF. This chain connects TRBV29-1 to TRBJ1-2; D unclear. In germline, CDR1 is SQVTM, CDR2 ANQGSEA. CDR3 size: 13 residues.

The V call is TRBV9, the J call TRBJ1-5, with 11 bases aligning to TRBD1. The CDR3 totals 15 residues. J gave up 6 bases and V 2 bases, and 4 bases lay outside the gene matches. CDR1 is SGDLS and CDR2 is YYNGEE in the germline V gene. The CDR3 here is CASSVGTGGFQPQHF. The CDR3 DNA sequence: TGTGCCAGCAGCGTCGGGACAGGGGGTTTTCAGCCCCAGCATTTT. The full variable domain, rest sourced from reference TRBV9 and TRBJ1-5, is DSGVTQTPKHLITATGQRVTLRCSPRSGDLSVYWYQQSLDQGLQFLIQYYNGEERAKGNILERFSAQQFPDLHSELNLSSLELGDSALYFCASSVGTGGFQPQHFGDGTRLSIL.

The rearrangement links TRBV18 to TRBJ1-4; 11 positions match TRBD1. The junction had 8 bases not matched to a gene; V was cut back by 4 bases and J by 7 bases. Germline CDR1 KGHSH, CDR2 LQKENI. The CDR3 has 16 residues. The CDR3 region has the DNA TGTGCCAGCTCACAGTCTTCCGGGACAGGGGGTGAAAAACTGTTTTTT. As protein: CASSQSSGTGGEKLFF.

The genes are TRBV19 and TRBJ1-2; 7 bases match TRBD1. Germline V CDR1 and CDR2: LNHDA, SQIVND (reference sequence). The CDR3 is made up of 13 amino acids. The ends lost 6 bases at V and 5 bases at J; junction bases unmatched: 6. DNA of the CDR3: TGTGCCAGTAGGGTGAGACAGGGTTATGGCTACACCTTC. Translated, it gives CASRVRQGYGYTF.

The CDR3 DNA follows: TGTGCCATCAGTGCAGACAGGGGATTTGGAAACACCATATATTTT. The encoded protein is CAISADRGFGNTIYF. This chain uses TRBV10-3 with TRBJ1-3, with TRBD1 matching over 8 bases. The CDR3 length is 15 residues. V was pared by 4 bases and J by 3 bases, with 5 bases of the junction left unmatched. Germline CDR1 and CDR2: ENHRY and SYGVKD.

This clone was seen once. The V gene is TRBV5-1, the J gene TRBJ1-5; D call uncertain. Trimming took off 0 bases at V and 6 bases at J, with 7 bases between the two ends. CDR3 length: 13 residues. Germline CDR1 SGHRS, CDR2 YFSETQ. In nucleotides, the CDR3 is TGCGCCAGCAGCTTGGTGGTCGGTCAGCCCCAGCATTTT. This codes for CASSLVVGQPQHF.

This chain connects TRBV6-8 to TRBJ2-7; weak D call: TRBD2 (6 bases). Germline V CDR1 and CDR2: MNHGY, SAAAGT. V lost 4 bases, J lost 0 bases, and 13 bases lay in between. CDR3 length equals 15 residues. For the CDR3, the DNA is TGTGCCAGCAGTTTACGGGGGAACTACTCCTACGAGCAGTACTTC. Residues: CASSLRGNYSYEQYF.

A few counts support this clone. J is TRBJ2-3 and V is TRBV5-1, with 8 bases identical to TRBD1. Germline values: CDR1 SGHRS, CDR2 YFSETQ. The CDR3 sequence is 13 residues long. V lost 4 bases, J lost 6 bases, and 4 bases stayed unmatched. The CDR3 nucleotides are TGCGCCAGCAGCCCCTGGACAGGGGATACGCAGTATTTT. Protein sequence: CASSPWTGDTQYF.

The chain couples TRBV5-1 to TRBJ2-1; TRBD1 matches 10 bases. J gave up 11 bases and V 4 bases, and 12 bases lay outside the gene matches. Germline values: CDR1 SGHRS, CDR2 YFSETQ. CDR3 length: 15 amino acids. CDR3 loop: CASSGGDRGKTQQFF. The DNA for the CDR3 is TGCGCCAGCAGCGGGGGGGACAGGGGAAAAACTCAGCAGTTCTTC. Full variable domain (remainder filled in from reference TRBV5-1 and TRBJ2-1): KAGVTQTPRYLIKTRGQQVTLSCSPISGHRSVSWYQQTPGQGLQFLFEYFSETQRNKGNFPGRFSGRQFSNSRSEMNVSTLELGDSALYLCASSGGDRGKTQQFFGPGTRLTVL.

The chain uses TRBV11-2 and TRBJ2-2; D remains ambiguous. Germline V lookup: CDR1 SGHAT, CDR2 FQNNGV. The CDR3 runs to 16 residues. Trimming took off 1 base at V and 2 bases at J, with 11 bases between the two ends. The CDR3 protein is CASSLVTMTNTGELFF. CDR3 nucleotides: TGTGCCAGCAGCTTAGTAACCATGACTAACACCGGGGAGCTGTTTTTT.

Ten or more counts support this clone. The rearrangement joins TRBV6-5 to TRBJ2-2; D remains ambiguous. From germline, CDR1 is MNHEY and CDR2 SVGAGI. Trimming left V 1 base short and J 2 bases short, with 8 bases between. The CDR3 is 15 residues long. The DNA of the CDR3 is TGTGCCAGCAGTTACTTGGAGCCTAACACCGGGGAGCTGTTTTTT. Translation gives CASSYLEPNTGELFF.

This chain uses TRBV13 with TRBJ1-1, with D perhaps TRBD1 (6 bases). The CDR3 extends over 14 amino acids. Trimming took 5 bases from V and 2 from J, leaving 12 bases between them. Germline V lookup: CDR1 PRHDT, CDR2 FYEKMQ (reference sequence). CDR3 nucleotide sequence: TGTGCCAGCAGCGGGGGCCAGGGAAACACTGAAGCTTTCTTT. This gives the protein CASSGGQGNTEAFF.

This clone has only a few counts. At one boundary the junction diverges from the germline segment, which might be a read error. The rearrangement links TRBV7-9 to TRBJ2-5; D is unresolved. This CDR3 has 12 amino acids. Germline CDR1 is SEHNR and CDR2 is FQNEAQ (reference sequence). CDR3 DNA sequence: TGTTCCAGCAGCTTCCCCTTAGAGACCCAGTACTTC. This codes for CSSSFPLETQYF.

The chain carries TRBV6-6 and TRBJ2-3; D may be TRBD1 (6 bases). The V gene's germline CDR1 is MNHNY and CDR2 SVGAGI (reference sequence). The CDR3 totals 13 residues. V lost 8 bases and J lost 0, with 9 bases in between. CDR3 protein: CASADRSTDTQYF. The CDR3, as DNA: TGTGCCAGCGCGGACAGAAGCACAGATACGCAGTATTTT.

The genes are TRBV29-1 and TRBJ2-3; TRBD2 matches at 12 bases. In germline, CDR1 is SQVTM, CDR2 ANQGSEA. This CDR3 region has 14 residues. V trimming: 8 bases; J trimming: 5 bases; junction bases outside the gene matches: 8. The CDR3 is CSLAPGLAGDTQYF. CDR3 DNA sequence: TGCAGCTTAGCCCCGGGACTAGCGGGAGATACGCAGTATTTT.

This chain uses TRBV5-1 with TRBJ1-4, with D perhaps TRBD1 (5 bases). The CDR3 is made up of 14 amino acids. V lost 8 bases and J 6 bases, leaving 17 bases between the germline ends. Germline loops: CDR1 SGHRS, CDR2 YFSETQ. The CDR3 sequence is CASRIVAGDEKLFF. CDR3 DNA sequence: TGCGCCAGTAGAATAGTGGCGGGGGATGAAAAACTGTTTTTT.

This clone was detected only once. V gene TRBV10-3 combines with J gene TRBJ2-1; TRBD2 matches 7 bases. Germline values: CDR1 ENHRY, CDR2 SYGVKD. V shed 5 bases, J shed 5 bases, and the junction held 15 bases outside the gene matches. This CDR3 region has 17 residues. This CDR3 is CAISPTIGGSRDNEQFF. The CDR3 region has the DNA TGTGCCATCAGTCCCACGATCGGCGGGAGTAGAGACAATGAGCAGTTCTTC.

The chain uses TRBV28 and TRBJ2-3; D uncertain. Trimming pared 3 bases from V and 4 bases from J, leaving 8 bases between. Germline CDR1 is MDHEN and CDR2 is SYDVKM. CDR3 length: 13 amino acids. The CDR3 loop is CASSFPQADTQYF. The CDR3 DNA reads TGTGCCAGCAGTTTTCCTCAGGCAGATACGCAGTATTTT.

The rearrangement joins TRBV10-3 to TRBJ2-3, with 8 bases matching TRBD1. The J segment lost 4 bases and the V segment lost 6 bases, leaving 6 bases of the junction unmatched. This CDR3 comprises 14 residues. Germline loops: CDR1 ENHRY, CDR2 SYGVKD. The CDR3 nucleotides read TGTGCCATCAGGCCTGGACAGGGCGCAGATACGCAGTATTTT. This gives the protein CAIRPGQGADTQYF.

V gene TRBV18 combines with J gene TRBJ2-1; maybe TRBD1 (6 bases). The V gene's germline CDR1 is KGHSH and CDR2 LQKENI. CDR3 size: 14 residues. Trimming shortened V by 5 bases and J by 1 base, and 9 bases separated the two germline ends. The CDR3 loop reads CASSGGASYNEQFF. The CDR3 DNA is TGTGCCAGCTCAGGGGGCGCGTCCTACAATGAGCAGTTCTTC.

V usage is TRBV11-2 and J usage is TRBJ2-3; TRBD2 aligns across 9 bases. The CDR3 covers 15 residues. The junction had 3 bases not matched to a gene; V was cut back by 3 bases and J by 2 bases. The germline CDR1 and CDR2 sequences are SGHAT and FQNNGV. This CDR3 reads CASSFSGRITDTQYF. CDR3 coding DNA: TGTGCCAGCAGCTTCAGCGGGAGGATCACAGATACGCAGTATTTT.